This passage covers 11 T cell receptor beta chains from one sample sequenced in a study of beta chain features in type 1 diabetes. Expressed TCRB transcripts were sequenced because the entire RNA isolate underwent reverse transcription. The assay was immunoSEQ multiplex PCR, and TCRdb's table has in-frame clones only and misses some. The sample shows around 21,000 clones, approximately 50% of them seen only once. Sequenced: stem cell memory CD4+ T cells from blood. The receptors were sampled from a man aged 18 to 30 in good health.

The CDR3 coding sequence is TGTGCCAGCAGCTTAGGAGGCGTATACCAAGAGACCCAGTACTTC. Protein product: CASSLGGVYQETQYF. The chain links TRBV7-7 to TRBJ2-5; D is uncertain. CDR3 length: 15 residues. The V end lost 1 base, the J end lost 0 bases, and 9 bases lay between the germline ends. Germline CDR1 is SSHAT and CDR2 is FNYEAQ (reference sequence).

J is TRBJ1-1 and V is TRBV29-1, with D possibly matching TRBD1 (5 bases). This CDR3 contains 14 residues. Germline loops: CDR1 SQVTM, CDR2 ANQGSEA. Trimming stripped 6 bases from V and 5 bases from J, with 19 bases between. The CDR3: CSVQSGGAGTEAFF. DNA for the CDR3: TGCAGCGTCCAGTCGGGGGGAGCGGGGACTGAAGCTTTCTTT.

This chain connects TRBV4-3 to TRBJ1-5, with 10 bases that match TRBD1. Germline V lookup: CDR1 LGHNA, CDR2 YSLEER. This CDR3 comprises 15 residues. Losses at the gene ends were 4 bases for V and 2 bases for J; bases not matched to a gene: 2. CDR3 in DNA: TGCGCCAGCAGCCGGGGGACAGGGGGCAATCAGCCCCAGCATTTT. It codes for CASSRGTGGNQPQHF.

This clone was picked up a small number of times. The V gene is TRBV5-4, the J gene TRBJ2-2; the D gene is possibly TRBD2 (6 bases). CDR1 and CDR2 from the germline V gene are SGHNT and YYREEE (reference sequence). The CDR3 loop spans 17 amino acids. V gave up 0 bases and J gave up 4 bases, with 16 bases separating them. The CDR3, as DNA: TGTGCCAGCAGCTTGGGGCAGCTAGCGTCCCGCACCGGGGAGCTGTTTTTT. Protein sequence: CASSLGQLASRTGELFF. The variable domain in full, completed from reference TRBV5-4 and TRBJ2-2, reads ETGVTQSPTHLIKTRGQQVTLRCSSQSGHNTVSWYQQALGQGPQFIFQYYREEENGRGNFPPRFSGLQFPNYSSELNVNALELDDSALYLCASSLGQLASRTGELFFGEGSRLTVL.

The V gene is TRBV27, the J gene TRBJ2-7, with 9 bases that match TRBD1. This CDR3 has 15 amino acids. Germline V gene data show CDR1 as MNHEY and CDR2 as SMNVEV (reference sequence). Trimming took 6 bases from V and 6 from J; bases not matched to a gene: 12. This CDR3 reads CASSSPGTGSREQYF. The CDR3 DNA reads TGTGCCAGCAGCTCACCCGGGACAGGGAGCCGCGAGCAGTACTTC.

The gene calls are TRBV6-1 and TRBJ1-5; 12 nucleotides agree with TRBD1. The germline V gene has CDR1 MNHNS and CDR2 SASEGT. This CDR3 spans 19 amino acids. V lost 4 bases, J lost 1 base, and 11 bases stayed unmatched. As DNA, the CDR3 is TGTGCCAGCAGTGTGTTGGATTTGGGACAGGGGGCGAGCAATCAGCCCCAGCATTTT. Its translation is CASSVLDLGQGASNQPQHF.

The V gene is TRBV7-9, the J gene TRBJ1-5, with 10 bases lining up with TRBD1. The germline CDR1 and CDR2 sequences are SEHNR and FQNEAQ (reference sequence). Trimming at V came to 5 bases and at J to 0 bases, leaving 4 bases not matched to a gene. The CDR3 contains 16 residues. The CDR3 DNA reads TGTGCCAGCAGCAGCGGACAGGGGGATAGCAATCAGCCCCAGCATTTT. It specifies CASSSGQGDSNQPQHF.

This clone was seen a few times. The chain is built from TRBV14 and TRBJ2-2; D ambiguous. Germline V gene data show CDR1 as SGHDN and CDR2 as FVKESK. V lost 1 base to trimming and J lost 0 bases, with 6 bases between them. The CDR3 is made up of 15 amino acids. The CDR3 DNA reads TGTGCCAGCAGCCAAGTCAGCGCGAACACCGGGGAGCTGTTTTTT. Amino acid sequence: CASSQVSANTGELFF.

A word on this clone: Within the sample, other DNA sequences also encode this same CDR3. The chain is built from TRBV7-3 and TRBJ2-7; 9 positions agree with TRBD1. CDR1 is SGHTA, CDR2 FQGTGA, per germline. The CDR3 length is 14 residues. The V and J ends lost 4 bases and 1 base, in that order; junction bases with no gene match: 2. The CDR3 DNA follows: TGTGCCAGCAGCTCAGGGACAGGGTCCTACGAGCAGTACTTC. Its translation is CASSSGTGSYEQYF.

The rearrangement links TRBV14 to TRBJ2-6; D gene ambiguous. The CDR3 is made up of 16 amino acids. Trimming stripped 0 bases from V and 5 bases from J, with 11 bases between. Germline CDR1 reads SGHDN; CDR2 reads FVKESK. Here the CDR3 DNA reads TGTGCCAGCAGCCAAGATCTGGGTAGCTGGGCCAACGTCCTGACTTTC. Translating gives CASSQDLGSWANVLTF.

The chain recombines TRBV29-1 with TRBJ2-5; 10 bases line up with TRBD1. V lost 6 bases and J lost 5; bases outside the gene matches: 6. Germline V gene data show CDR1 as SQVTM and CDR2 as ANQGSEA. CDR3 length equals 13 residues. The CDR3: CSVDSGQGETQYF. In nucleotides, the CDR3 is TGCAGCGTGGATTCGGGACAGGGGGAGACCCAGTACTTC.